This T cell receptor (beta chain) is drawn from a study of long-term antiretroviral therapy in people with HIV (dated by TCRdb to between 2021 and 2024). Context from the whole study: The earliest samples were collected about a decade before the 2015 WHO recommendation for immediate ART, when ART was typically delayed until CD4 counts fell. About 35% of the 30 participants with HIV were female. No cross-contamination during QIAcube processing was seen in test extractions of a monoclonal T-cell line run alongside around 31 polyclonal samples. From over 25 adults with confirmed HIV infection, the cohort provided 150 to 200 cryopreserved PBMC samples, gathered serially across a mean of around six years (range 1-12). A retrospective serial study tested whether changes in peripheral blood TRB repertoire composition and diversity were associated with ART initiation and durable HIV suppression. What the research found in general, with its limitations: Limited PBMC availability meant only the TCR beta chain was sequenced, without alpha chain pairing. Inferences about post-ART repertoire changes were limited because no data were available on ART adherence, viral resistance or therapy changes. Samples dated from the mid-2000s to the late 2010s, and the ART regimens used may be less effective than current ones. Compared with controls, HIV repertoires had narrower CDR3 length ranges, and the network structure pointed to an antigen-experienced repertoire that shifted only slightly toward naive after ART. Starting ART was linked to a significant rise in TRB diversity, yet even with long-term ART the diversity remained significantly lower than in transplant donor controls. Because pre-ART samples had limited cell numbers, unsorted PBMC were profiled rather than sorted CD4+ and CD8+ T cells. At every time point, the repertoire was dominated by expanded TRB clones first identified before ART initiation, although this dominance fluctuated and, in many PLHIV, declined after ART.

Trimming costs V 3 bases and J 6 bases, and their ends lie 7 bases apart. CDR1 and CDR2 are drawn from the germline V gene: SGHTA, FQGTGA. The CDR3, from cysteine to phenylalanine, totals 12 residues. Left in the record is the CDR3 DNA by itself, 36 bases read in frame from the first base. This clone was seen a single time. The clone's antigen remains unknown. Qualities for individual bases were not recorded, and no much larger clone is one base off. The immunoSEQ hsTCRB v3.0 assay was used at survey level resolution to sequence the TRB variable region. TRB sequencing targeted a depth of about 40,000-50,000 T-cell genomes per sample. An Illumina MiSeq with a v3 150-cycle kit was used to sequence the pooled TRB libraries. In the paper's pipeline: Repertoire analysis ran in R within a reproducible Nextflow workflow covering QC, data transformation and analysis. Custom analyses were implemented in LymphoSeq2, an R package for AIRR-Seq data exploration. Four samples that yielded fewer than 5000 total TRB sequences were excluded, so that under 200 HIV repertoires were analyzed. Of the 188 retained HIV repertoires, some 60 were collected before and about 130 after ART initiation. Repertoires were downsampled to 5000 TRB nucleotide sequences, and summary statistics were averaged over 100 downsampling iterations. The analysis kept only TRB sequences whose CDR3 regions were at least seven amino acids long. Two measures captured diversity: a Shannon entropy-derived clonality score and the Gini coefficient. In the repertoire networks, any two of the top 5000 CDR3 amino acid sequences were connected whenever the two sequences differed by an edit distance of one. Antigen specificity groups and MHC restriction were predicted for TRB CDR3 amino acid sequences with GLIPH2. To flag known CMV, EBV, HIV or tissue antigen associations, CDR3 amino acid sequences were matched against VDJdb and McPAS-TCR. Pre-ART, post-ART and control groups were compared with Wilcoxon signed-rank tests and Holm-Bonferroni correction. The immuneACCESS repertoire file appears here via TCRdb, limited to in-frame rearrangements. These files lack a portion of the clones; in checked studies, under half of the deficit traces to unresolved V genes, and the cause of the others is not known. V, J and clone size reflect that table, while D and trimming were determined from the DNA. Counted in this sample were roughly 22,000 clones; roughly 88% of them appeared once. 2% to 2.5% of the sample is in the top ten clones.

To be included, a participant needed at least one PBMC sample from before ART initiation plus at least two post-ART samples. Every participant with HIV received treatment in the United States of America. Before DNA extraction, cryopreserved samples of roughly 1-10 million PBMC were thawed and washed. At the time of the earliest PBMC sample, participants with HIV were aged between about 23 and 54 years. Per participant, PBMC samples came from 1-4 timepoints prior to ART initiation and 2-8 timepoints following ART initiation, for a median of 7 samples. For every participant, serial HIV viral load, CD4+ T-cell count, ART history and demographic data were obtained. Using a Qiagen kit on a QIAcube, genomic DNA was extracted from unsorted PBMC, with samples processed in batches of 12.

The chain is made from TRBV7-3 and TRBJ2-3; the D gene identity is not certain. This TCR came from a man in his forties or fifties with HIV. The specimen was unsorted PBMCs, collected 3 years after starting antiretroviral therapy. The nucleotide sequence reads TGTGCCAGCAGCTTGGACGGGGATACGCAGTATTTT. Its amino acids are CASSLDGDTQYF. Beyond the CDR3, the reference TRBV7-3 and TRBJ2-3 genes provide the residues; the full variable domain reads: GAGVSQTPSNKVTEKGKYVELRCDPISGHTALYWYRQSLGQGPEFLIYFQGTGAADDSGLPNDRFFAVRPEGSVSTLKIQRTERGDSAVYLCASSLDGDTQYFGPGTRLTVL.